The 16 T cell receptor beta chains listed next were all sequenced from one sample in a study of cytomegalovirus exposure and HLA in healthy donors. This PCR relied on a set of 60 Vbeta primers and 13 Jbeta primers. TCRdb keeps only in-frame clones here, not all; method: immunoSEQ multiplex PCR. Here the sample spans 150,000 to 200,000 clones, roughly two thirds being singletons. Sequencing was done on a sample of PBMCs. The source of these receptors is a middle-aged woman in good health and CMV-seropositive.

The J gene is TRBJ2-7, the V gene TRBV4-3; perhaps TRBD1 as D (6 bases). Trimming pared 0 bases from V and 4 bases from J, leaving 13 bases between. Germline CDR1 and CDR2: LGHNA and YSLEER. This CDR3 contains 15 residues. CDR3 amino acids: CASSQERGSIYEQYF. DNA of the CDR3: TGCGCCAGCAGCCAAGAAAGGGGGTCTATATACGAGCAGTACTTC.

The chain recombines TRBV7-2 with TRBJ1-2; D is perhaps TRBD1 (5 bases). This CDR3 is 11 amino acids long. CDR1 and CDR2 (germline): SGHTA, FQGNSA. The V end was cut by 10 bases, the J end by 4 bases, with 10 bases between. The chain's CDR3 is CATGRGYGYTF. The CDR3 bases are TGTGCCACAGGAAGGGGCTATGGCTACACCTTC.

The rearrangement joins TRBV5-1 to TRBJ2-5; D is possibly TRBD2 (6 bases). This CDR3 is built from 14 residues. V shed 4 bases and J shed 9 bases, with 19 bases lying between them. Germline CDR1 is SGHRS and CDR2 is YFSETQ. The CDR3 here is CASSRGTDQGAQYF. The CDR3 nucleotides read TGCGCCAGCAGCCGGGGGACCGACCAAGGGGCCCAGTACTTC.

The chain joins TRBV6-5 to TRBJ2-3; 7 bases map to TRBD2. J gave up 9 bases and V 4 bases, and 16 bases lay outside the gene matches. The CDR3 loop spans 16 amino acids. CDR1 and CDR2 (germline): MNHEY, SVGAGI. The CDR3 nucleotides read TGTGCCAGCAGTTCCCGCCTGCCGGCGCCGGGGGGAACGCAGTATTTT. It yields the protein CASSSRLPAPGGTQYF.

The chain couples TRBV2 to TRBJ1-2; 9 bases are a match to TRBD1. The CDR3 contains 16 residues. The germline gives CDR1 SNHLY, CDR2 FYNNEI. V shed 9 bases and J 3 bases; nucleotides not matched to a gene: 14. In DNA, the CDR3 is TGTGCCAGTGAGCGGGACAGGGCATTAGAAGACTATGGCTACACCTTC. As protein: CASERDRALEDYGYTF.

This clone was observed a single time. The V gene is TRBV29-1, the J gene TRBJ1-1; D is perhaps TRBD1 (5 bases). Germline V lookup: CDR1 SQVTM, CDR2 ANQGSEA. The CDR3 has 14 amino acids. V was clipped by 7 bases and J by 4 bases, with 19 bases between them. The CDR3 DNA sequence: TGCAGCGCTGGTCCCCCGGCAGGGATCACTGAAGCTTTCTTT. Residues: CSAGPPAGITEAFF.

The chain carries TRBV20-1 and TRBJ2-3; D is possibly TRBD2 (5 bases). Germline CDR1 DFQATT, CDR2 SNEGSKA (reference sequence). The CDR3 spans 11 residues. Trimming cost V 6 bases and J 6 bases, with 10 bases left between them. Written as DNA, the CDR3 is TGCAGTGCCTACACTAGTGATACGCAGTATTTT. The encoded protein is CSAYTSDTQYF.

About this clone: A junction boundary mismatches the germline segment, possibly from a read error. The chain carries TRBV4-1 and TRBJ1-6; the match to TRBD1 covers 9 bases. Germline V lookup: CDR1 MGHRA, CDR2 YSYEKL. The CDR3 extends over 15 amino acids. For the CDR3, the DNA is TGCGCCAGCAGCCAAGGGGACAGGGAAAGGTCACTCCTCCACTTT. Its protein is CASSQGDRERSLLHF.

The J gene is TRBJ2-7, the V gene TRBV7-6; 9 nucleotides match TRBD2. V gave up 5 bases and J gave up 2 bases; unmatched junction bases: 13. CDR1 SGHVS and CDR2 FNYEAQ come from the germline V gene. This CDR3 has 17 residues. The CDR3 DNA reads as TGTGCCAGCAGCCTTAAAATGGGCGGGAGGGTAACCTACGAGCAGTACTTC. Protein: CASSLKMGGRVTYEQYF.

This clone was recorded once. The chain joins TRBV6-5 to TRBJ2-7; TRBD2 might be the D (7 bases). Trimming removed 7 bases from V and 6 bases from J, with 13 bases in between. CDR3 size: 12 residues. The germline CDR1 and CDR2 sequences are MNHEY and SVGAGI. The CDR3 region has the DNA TGTGCCAGCAACAAGGGGGGGCTCGAGCAGTACTTC. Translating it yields CASNKGGLEQYF.

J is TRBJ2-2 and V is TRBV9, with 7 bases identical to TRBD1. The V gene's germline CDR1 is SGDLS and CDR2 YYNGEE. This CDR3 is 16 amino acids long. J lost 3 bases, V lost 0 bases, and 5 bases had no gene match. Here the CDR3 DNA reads TGTGCCAGCAGCGTAGGAATGGACAGGTACACCGGGGAGCTGTTTTTT. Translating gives CASSVGMDRYTGELFF.

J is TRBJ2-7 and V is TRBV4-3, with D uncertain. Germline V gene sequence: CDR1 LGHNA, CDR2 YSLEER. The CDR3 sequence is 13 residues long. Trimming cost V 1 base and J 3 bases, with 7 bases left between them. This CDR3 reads CASSQGRVYEQYF. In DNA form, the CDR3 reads TGCGCCAGCAGCCAAGGTAGAGTCTACGAGCAGTACTTC.

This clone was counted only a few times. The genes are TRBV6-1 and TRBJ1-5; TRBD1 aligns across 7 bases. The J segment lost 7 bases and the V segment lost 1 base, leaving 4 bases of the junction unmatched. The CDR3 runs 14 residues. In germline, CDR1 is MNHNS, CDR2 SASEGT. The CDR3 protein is CASSEDRGRQPQHF. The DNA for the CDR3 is TGTGCCAGCAGTGAAGACAGGGGTAGGCAGCCCCAGCATTTT.

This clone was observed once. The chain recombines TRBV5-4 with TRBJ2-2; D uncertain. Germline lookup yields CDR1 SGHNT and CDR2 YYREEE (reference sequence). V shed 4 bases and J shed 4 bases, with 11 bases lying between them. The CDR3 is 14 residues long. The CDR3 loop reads CASSPHSVTGELFF. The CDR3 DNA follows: TGTGCCAGCAGCCCCCATTCGGTCACCGGGGAGCTGTTTTTT.

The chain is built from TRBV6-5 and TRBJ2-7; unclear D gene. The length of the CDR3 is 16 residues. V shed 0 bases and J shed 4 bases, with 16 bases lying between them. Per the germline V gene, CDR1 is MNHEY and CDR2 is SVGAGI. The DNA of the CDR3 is TGTGCCAGCAGTTACTCAGGCAGAGGAAATCCTTACGAGCAGTACTTC. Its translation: CASSYSGRGNPYEQYF.

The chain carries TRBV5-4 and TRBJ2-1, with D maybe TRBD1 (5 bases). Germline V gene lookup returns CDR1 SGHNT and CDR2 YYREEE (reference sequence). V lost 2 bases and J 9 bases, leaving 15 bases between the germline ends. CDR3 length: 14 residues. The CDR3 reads CASSFNSRRGEQFF. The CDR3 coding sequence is TGTGCCAGCAGCTTCAATAGTCGTAGGGGTGAGCAGTTCTTC.